This T cell receptor beta chain was obtained from a study of metastatic and nonmetastatic thyroid tumors. The wider study: Repertoires were compared across blood and tumor or nodule tissue from malignant and benign thyroid patients. Regarding the study as a whole: A significant increase in TCR beta diversity was reportedly seen in malignant thyroid tumors relative to benign nodules, in blood and tumor.

Note on this clone: The antigen remains undetermined.

In the original workflow: In papillary thyroid cancer, a distant-metastasis classifier was built using CDR3 differences across clinicopathological groups. With MiXCR, TCRdb reprocessed the PCR reads. The V and J calls and clone size are TCRdb's, not the authors'. This table has about 38,000 clones, approximately 51% appearing once. Germline V gene sequence: CDR1 SGHAT, CDR2 FQDESV (reference sequence). This CDR3 has 16 residues. V lost 4 bases and J lost 2, with 17 bases in between. All patients were untreated before thyroid surgery. The chain combines TRBV11-1 with TRBJ1-2, with D unresolved. The receptor was derived from a male donor with papillary thyroid cancer or a benign thyroid nodule (not recorded which). Some clones in this sample may be carry-over from other donors' samples. The sample was tumor tissue. The CDR3 sequence is CASSYPGGRENYGYTF. The CDR3 DNA reads TGTGCCAGCAGCTACCCCGGTGGGAGGGAGAACTATGGCTACACCTTC.